This TCR beta chain was retrieved from a study of T cell responses to AZD1222 COVID-19 vaccine. The study, taken as a whole, reports: Clonal diversity may have been underestimated, and the donors were mostly white British, with more females than males. Among vaccine-associated CD4 TCRs, coverage spanned spike, with dominance at 160-218 and 743-854. Samples come after the peak T cell response, not at day 14.

Generated by immunoSEQ multiplex PCR, the TCRdb table keeps only in-frame clones and is missing some. The sample includes about 140,000 clones, around 90% of them seen just once. This clone was counted between two and nine times. The antigen remains unidentified. Second doses at about 4 or about 12 weeks were pooled. Trimming took 8 bases from V and 3 from J, leaving 13 bases between them. The CDR3 is 14 amino acids. Germline-derived CDR1 and CDR2 are SEHNR and FQNEAQ (reference sequence). Here the sequenced sample was peripheral blood, taken 28 days after the second AZD1222 dose. The gene calls are TRBV7-9 and TRBJ2-2; no reliable D call. This receptor was obtained from an adult who received the AZD1222 COVID-19 vaccine. The CDR3 is CASGLKTDTGELFF. The DNA for the CDR3 is TGTGCCAGCGGCCTTAAGACTGACACCGGGGAGCTGTTTTTT. Looking up the rest from reference TRBV7-9 and TRBJ2-2 gives the full variable domain: DTGVSQNPRHKITKRGQNVTFRCDPISEHNRLYWYRQTLGQGPEFLTYFQNEAQLEKSRLLSDRFSAERPKGSFSTLEIQRTEQGDSAMYLCASGLKTDTGELFFGEGSRLTVL.